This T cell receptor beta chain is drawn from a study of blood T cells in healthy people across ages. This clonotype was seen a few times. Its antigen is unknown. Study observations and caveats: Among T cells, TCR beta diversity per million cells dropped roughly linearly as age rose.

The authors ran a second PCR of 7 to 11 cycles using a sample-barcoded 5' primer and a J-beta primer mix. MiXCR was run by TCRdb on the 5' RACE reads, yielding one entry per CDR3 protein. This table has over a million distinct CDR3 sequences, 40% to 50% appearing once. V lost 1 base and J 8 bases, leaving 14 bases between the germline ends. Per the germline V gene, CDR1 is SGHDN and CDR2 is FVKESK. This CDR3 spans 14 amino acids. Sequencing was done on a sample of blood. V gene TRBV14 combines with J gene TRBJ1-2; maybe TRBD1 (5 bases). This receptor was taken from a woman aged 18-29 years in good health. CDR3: CASSQGDGGAGYTF. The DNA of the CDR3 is TGTGCCAGCAGCCAAGGAGATGGGGGAGCCGGCTACACCTTC.